This T cell receptor beta chain was sequenced during a study of graft-versus-host responses after intestinal transplantation. Study details: Each patient got anti-thymocyte globulin induction, then tacrolimus and steroids for roughly 3 years.

A word on this clone: Its antigen is as yet unknown.

Libraries were prepared by immunoSEQ multiplex PCR; TCRdb keeps only in-frame clonotypes and omits some of them. The table has under 75,000 clones, 90% seen once. This CDR3 spans 15 amino acids. J was trimmed by 5 bases and V by 3 bases; bases with no gene match: 5. Germline V gives CDR1 MNHEY, CDR2 SMNVEV (reference sequence). General study results and limits: Recipient bone marrow held GvH clones, some seen earlier in ileum or blood. The study found high graft-versus-host to host-versus-graft clonal ratios in allografts of patients with graft-donor T cell macrochimerism.

The origin of this receptor is a human donor who was the organ donor for an intestinal transplant. The rearrangement joins TRBV27 to TRBJ2-5, with 11 bases lining up with TRBD2. Sequenced material: unstimulated CD8+ T cells sorted from spleen or lymph node cells, taken before transplant. Here the CDR3 DNA reads TGTGCCAGCAGTTTGTTAGCGGGGGGGCGTGAGACCCAGTACTTC. As protein: CASSLLAGGRETQYF.